This TCR beta chain was found in a study of tumor and adjacent non-tumor tissue in lung cancer. Findings and caveats of the study: TCR diversity was significantly greater in tumor than normal lung tissue.

The library came from three nested PCR rounds adapted from ARM-PCR protocols. TCRdb itself ran the multiplex PCR reads through MiXCR, one entry per CDR3 protein. The repertoire consists of tens of thousands of distinct CDR3 sequences, with roughly 76% occurring once and the leading ten covering approximately 12%. As to this clonotype: Its antigen is unknown. An end of the junction does not agree with germline; a read error may underlie this.

RNA was extracted from bulk tissue without any cell sorting. There are 12 residues in the CDR3. Germline CDR1 reads SQVTM; CDR2 reads ANQGSEA. The sequencing input was lung tumor tissue. The chain has TRBV29-1 and TRBJ1-2, with unresolved D. This sequence originates from a woman between 45 and 65 years old with non-small cell lung cancer. Here the CDR3 DNA reads TGTACCGGTGACTCGTTGGACTATGGCTACACCTTC. As protein: CTGDSLDYGYTF.